These T cell receptor beta chains were read from a single sample in a study of vaccination effects on CD4 cells after COVID-19. Some clones are missing from TCRdb's copy, which holds only in-frame ones; the method was immunoSEQ multiplex PCR. There are tens of thousands of clones in the sample; roughly 76% occur only once, and approximately 3% lies in the top ten. Their antigens are not known. Sequenced material: CD4+ T cells from PBMCs cultured with HCoV-NL63 spike peptides, taken before COVID-19 vaccination. The source is a human donor who received a COVID-19 vaccine. Each CDR3 is given with its conserved first and last residue. The D gene is left open where the match is weak.

d_call j_call v_call cdr3_nt cdr3_aa
TRBD1 TRBJ2-5 TRBV10-2 TGCGCCAGCAGAGACAGGGGGCCCCAAGAGACCCAGTACTTC CASRDRGPQETQYF
. TRBJ1-2 TRBV19 TGTGCCAGTACTCCACTCGGCGCAGGAGGCTACACCTTC CASTPLGAGGYTF
. TRBJ1-2 TRBV7-2 TGTGCCAGCAGCTTAGCCTCGGGGGTAAACAATGGCTACACCTTC CASSLASGVNNGYTF
. TRBJ2-5 TRBV6-1 TGTGCCAGCAGTGAAGCGGGAACTCCCGTAGAGACCCAGTACTTC CASSEAGTPVETQYF
. TRBJ1-6 TRBV9 TGTGCCAGCAGCTCCGGGACACCCCATTATATGATTTCACCCCTCCACTTT CASSSGTPHYMISPLHF
TRBD2 TRBJ2-3 TRBV6-1 TGTGCCAGCAGTGAATTCGGGGGGATCACAGATACGCAGTATTTT CASSEFGGITDTQYF
. TRBJ1-1 TRBV9 TGTGCCAGCAGCGTAGCTACGGGATGGGGCACTGAAGCTTTCTTT CASSVATGWGTEAFF
. TRBJ1-4 TRBV28 TGTGCCAGCAGTTCACAAGATGAGGGGCGGCGTGAAAAACTGTTTTTT CASSSQDEGRREKLFF
TRBD2 TRBJ2-1 TRBV4-1 TGCGCCAGCAGTGCAAGAGGATTTAGCGGGGGGGCTGGGGATGAGCAGTTCTTC CASSARGFSGGAGDEQFF
. TRBJ1-5 TRBV19 TGTGCCAGTAGTAAGGCAAAGGACAAGGGTAATCAGCCCCAGCATTTT CASSKAKDKGNQPQHF
. TRBJ2-3 TRBV6-5 TGTGCCAGCAGTTACAGGGGGTTCTCCACAGATACGCAGTATTTT CASSYRGFSTDTQYF
TRBD1 TRBJ1-1 TRBV6-5 TGTGCCAGCAGTCTCCGGGACAGTCTGAACACTGAAGCTTTCTTT CASSLRDSLNTEAFF
. TRBJ1-2 TRBV28 TGTGCCAGCAGTTTATGGTCGGGGGAATGGGGCTACACCTTC CASSLWSGEWGYTF
. TRBJ1-6 TRBV6-1 TGTGCCAGCAGTGAAGTCGAGGGGCTGAGATCACCCCTCCACTTT CASSEVEGLRSPLHF
. TRBJ2-4 TRBV5-1 TGCGCCAGCAGCTTGGTAGGTGCCAAAAACATTCAGTACTTC CASSLVGAKNIQYF